These 22 T cell receptor beta chains were sequenced from one sample in a study of control samples from healthy donors and cancer patients. The repertoire was sequenced with immunoSEQ multiplex PCR; TCRdb's copy has only in-frame clones and lacks some. The sample includes about 15,000 clones, around 86% of them seen just once. The sample was PBMCs. The receptors derive from a woman aged 70-85 years with colorectal cancer.

The chain recombines TRBV4-3 with TRBJ1-4; D uncertain. The germline V gene encodes CDR1 LGHNA and CDR2 YSLEER. The CDR3 has 15 amino acids. Deletions cut 3 bases from V and 6 bases from J, with 14 bases between. This chain's CDR3 is CASSHQRAWDEKLFF. Written as DNA, the CDR3 is TGCGCCAGCAGCCATCAAAGGGCCTGGGATGAAAAACTGTTTTTT.

The chain joins TRBV21-1 to TRBJ1-5. TRBV21-1 is a listed pseudogene. CDR3 length equals 18 residues. CDR3 residues: CASSKVGLGGVNNQPQHF. Written as DNA, the CDR3 is TGTGCCAGCAGCAAAGTAGGGCTGGGAGGGGTGAACAATCAGCCCCAGCATTTT.

V is TRBV6-5 and J is TRBJ2-1; tentatively, D is TRBD2 (6 bases). Germline CDR1 and CDR2: MNHEY and SVGAGI. V shed 2 bases and J shed 4 bases, with 6 bases lying between them. This CDR3 comprises 13 residues. The CDR3 reads CASSYGGYNEQFF. Here the CDR3 DNA reads TGTGCCAGCAGTTACGGGGGGTACAATGAGCAGTTCTTC.

This chain uses TRBV29-1 with TRBJ2-5; D gene ambiguous. The CDR3 consists of 12 residues. CDR1 is SQVTM and CDR2 is ANQGSEA in the germline V gene. Deletions cut 6 bases from V and 4 bases from J, with 12 bases between. The CDR3 loop reads CSVTTSGETQYF. Here the CDR3 DNA reads TGCAGCGTCACTACCTCGGGAGAGACCCAGTACTTC.

The count of this clone is one. For the CDR3, the DNA is TGTGCCAGCAGCTTAGCCGGGGGGGGTACCACCGGGGAGCTGTTTTTT. Translating it yields CASSLAGGGTTGELFF. The chain couples TRBV7-2 to TRBJ2-2; 8 bases map to TRBD2. The germline CDR1 and CDR2 sequences are SGHTA and FQGNSA. CDR3 length: 16 residues. Trimming removed 0 bases from V and 4 bases from J; junction bases left unmatched: 4.

The rearrangement uses TRBV2 and TRBJ2-2; D is uncertain. CDR3 size: 14 residues. Trimming took off 6 bases at V and 2 bases at J, with 10 bases between the two ends. The V gene's germline CDR1 is SNHLY and CDR2 FYNNEI. DNA for the CDR3: TGTGCCAGCAGCTATTCTTCCAACACCGGGGAGCTGTTTTTT. Translating gives CASSYSSNTGELFF.

The chain recombines TRBV19 with TRBJ2-6; D is perhaps TRBD2 (7 bases). V dropped 3 bases and J dropped 4 bases, with 13 bases sitting between them. The CDR3 loop spans 16 amino acids. Germline CDR1 and CDR2: LNHDA and SQIVND (reference sequence). CDR3 in DNA: TGTGCCAGTAGTATGGGGGGGCCGGCCGGGGCCAACGTCCTGACTTTC. It codes for CASSMGGPAGANVLTF.

The rearrangement joins TRBV27 to TRBJ1-2; TRBD1 aligns across 8 bases. Germline V gene sequence: CDR1 MNHEY, CDR2 SMNVEV (reference sequence). V was pared by 0 bases and J by 4 bases, with 7 bases of the junction left unmatched. This CDR3 is 16 amino acids long. DNA of the CDR3: TGTGCCAGCAGTTTATCGGGGGACAGGCGAATCTATGGCTACACCTTC. This sequence encodes CASSLSGDRRIYGYTF.

V usage is TRBV30 and J usage is TRBJ1-5; 8 bases agree with TRBD1. The germline CDR1 and CDR2 sequences are GTSNPN and SVGIG (reference sequence). The CDR3 covers 14 residues. V lost 0 bases to trimming and J lost 2 bases; unmatched junction nucleotides: 0. The CDR3 loop reads CAWSVDRGNQPQHF. As DNA, the CDR3 is TGTGCCTGGAGTGTGGACAGGGGCAATCAGCCCCAGCATTTT.

The DNA for the CDR3 is TGTGCCAGCAGCTTGGGACTAGAGCGACTCACAGATACGCAGTATTTT. Amino acids: CASSLGLERLTDTQYF. This chain connects TRBV5-4 to TRBJ2-3, with D tentatively TRBD2 (6 bases). The germline CDR1 and CDR2 sequences are SGHNT and YYREEE (reference sequence). The CDR3 consists of 16 residues. Trimming took 0 bases from V and 2 from J, leaving 13 bases between them.

The chain carries TRBV5-1 and TRBJ2-1; tentative D call: TRBD1 (6 bases). Germline CDR1 SGHRS, CDR2 YFSETQ. V lost 4 bases, J lost 3 bases, and 14 bases lay in between. The CDR3 is 15 residues long. The CDR3 reads CASSPRTDNYNEQFF. CDR3 coding DNA: TGCGCCAGCAGCCCACGGACAGACAACTACAATGAGCAGTTCTTC.

This chain connects TRBV30 to TRBJ2-7; D not resolved. The CDR3 loop spans 8 amino acids. V lost 8 bases to trimming and J lost 9 bases, with 8 bases between them. Germline CDR1 reads GTSNPN; CDR2 reads SVGIG (reference sequence). The CDR3 coding sequence is TGTGCCGTCAACGGGCAGTACTTC. Encoded protein: CAVNGQYF.

This chain uses TRBV4-2 with TRBJ2-7, with TRBD2 as a possible D gene (5 bases). The V end lost 4 bases, the J end lost 5 bases, and 12 bases lay between the germline ends. CDR1 is LGHNA and CDR2 is YNFKEQ in the germline V gene. The CDR3 is 13 amino acids. The CDR3 sequence: CASSPGFPDEQYF. The CDR3 DNA is TGTGCCAGCAGCCCGGGATTCCCCGACGAGCAGTACTTC.

The rearrangement links TRBV7-6 to TRBJ2-2; D unresolved. Germline assignment: CDR1 SGHVS and CDR2 FNYEAQ. The CDR3 runs to 18 residues. V was cut by 4 bases and J by 1 base, with 19 bases left in between. This CDR3 is CASSSLSTGPKNTGELFF. CDR3 in DNA: TGTGCCAGCAGCTCTCTATCGACGGGCCCCAAGAACACCGGGGAGCTGTTTTTT.

This chain links TRBV11-3 with TRBJ1-4, with 10 bases that match TRBD1. Germline CDR1 and CDR2: SGHNT and YENEEA. The CDR3 runs to 15 residues. V was clipped by 4 bases and J by 8 bases; unmatched bases: 7. The CDR3 here is CASSSRDRGDEKLFF. The CDR3 DNA is TGTGCCAGCAGCTCCCGGGACAGGGGAGACGAAAAACTGTTTTTT. Combining the CDR3 with reference TRBV11-3 and TRBJ1-4 gives the whole variable domain EAGVVQSPRYKIIEKKQPVAFWCNPISGHNTLYWYLQNLGQGPELLIRYENEEAVDDSQLPKDRFSAERLKGVDSTLKIQPAELGDSAVYLCASSSRDRGDEKLFFGSGTQLSVL.

The V and J genes are TRBV4-3 and TRBJ2-3; the D is unclear. CDR3 length: 18 amino acids. Germline V gene data show CDR1 as LGHNA and CDR2 as YSLEER. Between the trimmed V and J ends, which lost 0 bases and 0 bases, there was a span of 16 bases. In DNA, the CDR3 is TGCGCCAGCAGCCAAGATAGGGCAGCACAAACTAGCACAGATACGCAGTATTTT. This encodes CASSQDRAAQTSTDTQYF.

The DNA of the CDR3 is TGCAGCGGCACCCAAGGGCGGGGGACCTACGAGCAGTACTTC. Its protein product is CSGTQGRGTYEQYF. The rearrangement uses TRBV29-1 and TRBJ2-7, with 7 bases matching TRBD2. The CDR3 runs to 14 residues. In germline, CDR1 is SQVTM, CDR2 ANQGSEA. V trimming: 7 bases; J trimming: 2 bases; junction bases outside the gene matches: 11.

The chain employs TRBV4-1 and TRBJ1-1, with TRBD1 as a possible D gene (5 bases). Germline V CDR1 and CDR2: MGHRA, YSYEKL. This CDR3 is 14 amino acids long. V lost 2 bases and J 11 bases, leaving 18 bases between the germline ends. CDR3 sequence: CASSQPGRVGKAFF. The CDR3 nucleotides read TGCGCCAGCAGCCAACCGGGCAGGGTGGGAAAGGCTTTCTTT.

The chain has TRBV27 and TRBJ2-3, with TRBD2 matching over 10 bases. CDR1 and CDR2 (germline): MNHEY, SMNVEV (reference sequence). With V trimmed by 2 bases and J by 4 bases, 12 bases remained unmatched. The CDR3 loop spans 18 amino acids. This chain's CDR3 is CASSLRAALAGAPDTQYF. CDR3 in DNA: TGTGCCAGCAGTTTACGGGCGGCCCTAGCGGGGGCCCCAGATACGCAGTATTTT.

The V and J genes are TRBV3-1 (or the pseudogene TRBV3-2) and TRBJ1-2, with D possibly being TRBD1 (5 bases). Deletions cut 4 bases from V and 4 bases from J, with 16 bases between. The CDR3 is made up of 15 amino acids. CDR1 and CDR2 from the germline V gene are LGHDT and YNNKEL (reference sequence). The CDR3 DNA is TGTGCCAGCAGCCCGATGAGGGGCGCAGCCTATGGCTACACCTTC. This codes for CASSPMRGAAYGYTF.

The chain combines TRBV7-2 with TRBJ1-1; unclear D gene. Germline V gives CDR1 SGHTA, CDR2 FQGNSA. CDR3 length equals 12 residues. The V gene lost 5 bases and the J gene lost 11 bases, with 15 bases spanning the gap. CDR3 sequence reads: CASSPGVGMAFF. DNA for the CDR3: TGTGCCAGCAGCCCCGGCGTGGGGATGGCTTTCTTT.

This chain's CDR3 is CASSPRDSYEQYF. The CDR3 DNA follows: TGTGCCAGCTCACCACGGGACAGTTACGAGCAGTACTTC. The rearrangement uses TRBV18 and TRBJ2-7, with TRBD1 identical over 7 bases. V dropped 1 base and J dropped 4; count of bases not matched to a gene: 1. This CDR3 is 13 amino acids long. CDR1 is KGHSH, CDR2 LQKENI, per germline.